The entry below gives a single T cell receptor beta chain sequence along with its context. This sample stems from a study of blood T cell repertoires in COVID-19. The wider study: Whether acute or convalescent, the COVID-19 samples came from the United States, Italy and Spain.

V dropped 5 bases and J dropped 4; count of bases not matched to a gene: 8. Germline V gene data show CDR1 as MNHEY and CDR2 as SVGAGI. CDR3 length equals 15 residues. Original analysis: Amplification with reference gene primers provided the estimates of nucleated cell counts. Assay used: immunoSEQ multiplex PCR; TCRdb lists only in-frame clones, some missing. That table gives V, J and clone size, and the DNA gave D and trimming. The table includes 68,000 or so clones, over 70% detected once. Specimen: peripheral blood. V gene TRBV6-5 combines with J gene TRBJ2-7; 10 nucleotides agree with TRBD1. The receptor comes from a human donor in a cohort sampled during active COVID-19. The CDR3 DNA sequence: TGTGCCAGCAGTAATCCGGGACAGGGGAATTACGAGCAGTACTTC. It is translated as CASSNPGQGNYEQYF.